This T cell receptor (beta chain) was recorded in a study of regulatory T cells in long-lasting Graves disease. Building the TCR beta libraries relied on iRepertoire HTBI primers, and CDR3 regions underwent Arm-PCR. TCRdb re-analysed the multiplex PCR reads in MiXCR, keeping a single row per CDR3 protein. Of 650,000 to 850,000 distinct CDR3 sequences listed, around 30% are singletons. Time point given: persistent/refractory GD, antithyroid drugs over 5 years with positive TRAb. Following extraction of RNA from PBMCs, that RNA was used to make the TCR library. This clonotype turned up a few times. Per the germline V gene, CDR1 is SGHAT and CDR2 is FQNNGV. Deletions cut 0 bases from V and 2 bases from J, with 14 bases between. CDR3 length equals 16 residues.

This specimen consisted of peripheral blood mononuclear cells (PBMCs), obtained when the disease was refractory, from a patient treated with antithyroid drugs. V is TRBV11-2 and J is TRBJ2-7; D might be TRBD1 (6 bases). The sequence was collected from a female donor with Graves disease. The CDR3 DNA sequence: TGTGCCAGCAGCTTAGATACGACAGGTGGTCCCTACGAGCAGTACTTC. Protein product: CASSLDTTGGPYEQYF.